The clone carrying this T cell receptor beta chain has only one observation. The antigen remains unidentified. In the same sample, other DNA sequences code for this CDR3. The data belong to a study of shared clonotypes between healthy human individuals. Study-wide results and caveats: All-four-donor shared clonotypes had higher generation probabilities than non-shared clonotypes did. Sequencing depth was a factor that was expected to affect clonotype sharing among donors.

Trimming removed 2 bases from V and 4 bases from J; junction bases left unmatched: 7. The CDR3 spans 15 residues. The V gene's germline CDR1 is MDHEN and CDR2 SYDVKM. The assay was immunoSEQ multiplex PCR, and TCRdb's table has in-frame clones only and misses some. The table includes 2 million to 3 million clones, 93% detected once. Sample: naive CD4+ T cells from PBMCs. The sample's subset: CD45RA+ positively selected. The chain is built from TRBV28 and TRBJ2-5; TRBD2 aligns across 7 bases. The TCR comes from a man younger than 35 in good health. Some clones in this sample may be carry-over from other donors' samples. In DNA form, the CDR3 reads TGTGCCAGCAGTTTAGCGGGGACGGGGGGAGAGACCCAGTACTTC. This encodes CASSLAGTGGETQYF.